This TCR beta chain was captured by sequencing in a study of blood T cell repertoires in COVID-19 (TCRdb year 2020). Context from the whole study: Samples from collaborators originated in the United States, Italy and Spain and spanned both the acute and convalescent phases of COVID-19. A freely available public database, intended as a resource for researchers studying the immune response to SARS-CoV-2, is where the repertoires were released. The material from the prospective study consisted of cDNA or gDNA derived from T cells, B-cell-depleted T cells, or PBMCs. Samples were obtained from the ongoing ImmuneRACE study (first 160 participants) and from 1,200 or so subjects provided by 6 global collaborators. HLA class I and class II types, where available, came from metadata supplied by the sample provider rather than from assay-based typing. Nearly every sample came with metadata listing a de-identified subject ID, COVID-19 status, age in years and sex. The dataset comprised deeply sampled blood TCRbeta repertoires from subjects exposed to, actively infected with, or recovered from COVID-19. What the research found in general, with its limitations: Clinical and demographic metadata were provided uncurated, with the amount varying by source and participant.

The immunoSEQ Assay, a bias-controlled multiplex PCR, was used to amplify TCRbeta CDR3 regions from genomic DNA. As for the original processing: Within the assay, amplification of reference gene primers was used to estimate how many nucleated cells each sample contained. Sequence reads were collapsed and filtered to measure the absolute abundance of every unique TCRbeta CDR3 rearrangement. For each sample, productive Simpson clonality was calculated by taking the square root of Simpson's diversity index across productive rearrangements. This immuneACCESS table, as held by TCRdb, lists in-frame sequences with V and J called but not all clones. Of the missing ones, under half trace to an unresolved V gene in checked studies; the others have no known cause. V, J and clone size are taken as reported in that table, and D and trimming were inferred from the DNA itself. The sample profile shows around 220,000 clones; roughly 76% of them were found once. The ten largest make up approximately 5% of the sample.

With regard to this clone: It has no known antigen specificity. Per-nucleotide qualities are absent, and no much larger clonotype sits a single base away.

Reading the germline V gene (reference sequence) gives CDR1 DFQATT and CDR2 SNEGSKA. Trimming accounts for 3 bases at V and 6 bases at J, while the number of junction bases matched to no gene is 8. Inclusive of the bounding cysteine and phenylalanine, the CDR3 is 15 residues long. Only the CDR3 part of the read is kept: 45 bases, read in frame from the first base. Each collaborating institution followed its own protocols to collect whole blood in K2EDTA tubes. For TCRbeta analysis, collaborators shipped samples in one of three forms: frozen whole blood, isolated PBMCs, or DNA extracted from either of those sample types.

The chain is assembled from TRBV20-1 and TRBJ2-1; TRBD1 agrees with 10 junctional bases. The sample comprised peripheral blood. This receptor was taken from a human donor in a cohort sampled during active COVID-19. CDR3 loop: CSASWWGQGFNEQFF. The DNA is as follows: TGCAGTGCTAGTTGGTGGGGACAGGGGTTCAATGAGCAGTTCTTC.